These 15 T cell receptor beta chains came from one sample sequenced in a study of blood T cell repertoires in COVID-19. Sequencing was performed with immunoSEQ multiplex PCR; in TCRdb, only in-frame clones are kept and a portion is missing. Counted here are 200,000 to 250,000 clones, 80% occurring once; the ten biggest clones make up about 13%. The sample was peripheral blood. Receptors were obtained from a human donor in a cohort sampled during active COVID-19.

This clone was observed once. This chain joins TRBV7-2 and TRBJ2-5; TRBD2 aligns across 7 bases. Germline CDR1 reads SGHTA; CDR2 reads FQGNSA. V gave up 1 base and J gave up 4 bases; unmatched junction bases: 3. The CDR3 has 14 residues. CDR3 loop: CASSLETGGETQYF. CDR3 sequence (DNA): TGTGCCAGCAGCTTAGAAACGGGAGGAGAGACCCAGTACTTC.

The chain employs TRBV19 and TRBJ2-3, with TRBD1 matching over 9 bases. Germline loops: CDR1 LNHDA, CDR2 SQIVND (reference sequence). V was pared by 1 base and J by 2 bases, with 4 bases of the junction left unmatched. The CDR3 runs 16 residues. The CDR3 bases are TGTGCCAGTAGTATAGGTGGACAGGGGTACACAGATACGCAGTATTTT. Translated, it gives CASSIGGQGYTDTQYF.

This sequence joins TRBV6-1 and TRBJ1-5; D is undetermined. This CDR3 region has 13 residues. Trimming removed 2 bases from V and 4 bases from J, with 6 bases in between. Germline lookup yields CDR1 MNHNS and CDR2 SASEGT. CDR3 nucleotide sequence: TGTGCCAGCAGTGAATCCGGGAATCAGCCCCAGCATTTT. Protein sequence: CASSESGNQPQHF.

The count of this clone is one. Here the CDR3 DNA reads TGTGCCAGTAGTGAGGGCCCTGGGCGGGAAAAACTGTTTTTT. Translating it yields CASSEGPGREKLFF. V is TRBV19 and J is TRBJ1-4; no firm D call. Trimming removed 5 bases at V and 8 bases at J, with 15 bases between. Germline CDR1 LNHDA, CDR2 SQIVND (reference sequence). The CDR3 length is 14 residues.

This chain links TRBV11-3 with TRBJ2-2; 16 bases line up with TRBD2. J was trimmed by 1 base and V by 4 bases; bases with no gene match: 6. The CDR3 runs to 19 residues. Germline V gene sequence: CDR1 SGHNT, CDR2 YENEEA. CDR3 in amino acids: CASSSGTSGRAVNTGELFF. In nucleotides, the CDR3 is TGTGCCAGCAGCTCGGGGACTAGCGGGAGGGCCGTGAACACCGGGGAGCTGTTTTTT.

This clone was seen a single time. This chain joins TRBV4-3 and TRBJ1-4; D remains unclear. CDR1 is LGHNA and CDR2 is YSLEER in the germline V gene. The CDR3 has 15 residues. Trimming took off 4 bases at V and 5 bases at J, with 14 bases between the two ends. CDR3 bases: TGCGCCAGCAGCCGGAGGCTAGAGTCAAATGAAAAACTGTTTTTT. The encoded protein is CASSRRLESNEKLFF.

This clone turned up a few times. V gene TRBV6-6 combines with J gene TRBJ1-4, with a possible D match to TRBD1 (5 bases). The CDR3 runs 13 residues. V was pared by 7 bases and J by 5 bases, with 11 bases between. Looked up from germline, CDR1 is MNHNY and CDR2 is SVGAGI (reference sequence). In nucleotides, the CDR3 is TGTGCCAGCATCACAGGTCTAAATGAAAAACTGTTTTTT. Its protein product is CASITGLNEKLFF.

The rearrangement links TRBV6-5 to TRBJ1-2; TRBD1 matches at 10 bases. CDR1 is MNHEY, CDR2 SVGAGI, per germline. The V and J ends lost 5 bases and 4 bases, in that order; junction bases with no gene match: 4. The CDR3 runs 14 residues. The CDR3 nucleotides are TGTGCCAGCAGTAGACAGGGGGCAGGCTATGGCTACACCTTC. It codes for CASSRQGAGYGYTF.

J is TRBJ1-3 and V is TRBV5-1; possible D gene TRBD1, 5 bases. The V end was cut by 3 bases, the J end by 1 base, with 17 bases between. This CDR3 has 17 residues. Germline values: CDR1 SGHRS, CDR2 YFSETQ. This chain's CDR3 is CASSWGLDIWSGNTIYF. Written as DNA, the CDR3 is TGCGCCAGCAGCTGGGGCCTGGACATCTGGTCTGGAAACACCATATATTTT. Full variable domain (remainder filled in from reference TRBV5-1 and TRBJ1-3): KAGVTQTPRYLIKTRGQQVTLSCSPISGHRSVSWYQQTPGQGLQFLFEYFSETQRNKGNFPGRFSGRQFSNSRSEMNVSTLELGDSALYLCASSWGLDIWSGNTIYFGEGSWLTVV.

This chain connects TRBV6-1 to TRBJ1-5; a weak D match, TRBD1 (5 bases). Trimming cost V 0 bases and J 7 bases, with 13 bases left between them. The CDR3 is made up of 15 amino acids. CDR1 MNHNS and CDR2 SASEGT come from the germline V gene. Here the CDR3 DNA reads TGTGCCAGCAGTGAAGCCCGGGGGGTTGGGCAGCCCCAGCATTTT. Encoded protein: CASSEARGVGQPQHF.

The chain links TRBV5-4 to TRBJ2-5, with D possibly TRBD2 on 6 matching bases. The CDR3 has 16 residues. Per germline, CDR1 SGHNT and CDR2 YYREEE (reference sequence). Trimming took off 3 bases at V and 2 bases at J, with 17 bases between the two ends. CDR3 DNA: TGTGCCAGCAGCTCGGATCGTGGCGGGACTCAAGAGACCCAGTACTTC. Residues: CASSSDRGGTQETQYF.

The V gene is TRBV7-9, the J gene TRBJ2-7, with 8 bases identical to TRBD1. V was clipped by 1 base and J by 6 bases; unmatched bases: 8. The CDR3 has 15 residues. Germline V lookup: CDR1 SEHNR, CDR2 FQNEAQ (reference sequence). CDR3 residues: CASSLGRSQGAEQYF. CDR3 nucleotide sequence: TGTGCCAGCAGCTTAGGAAGGAGCCAGGGGGCCGAGCAGTACTTC. The full variable domain, in which reference TRBV7-9 and TRBJ2-7 provide the parts outside the CDR3, is DTGVSQNPRHKITKRGQNVTFRCDPISEHNRLYWYRQTLGQGPEFLTYFQNEAQLEKSRLLSDRFSAERPKGSFSTLEIQRTEQGDSAMYLCASSLGRSQGAEQYFGPGTRLTVT.

The chain carries TRBV18 and TRBJ1-1, with D possibly matching TRBD1 (5 bases). Germline V gene data show CDR1 as KGHSH and CDR2 as LQKENI. The CDR3 has 13 amino acids. V gave up 2 bases and J gave up 5 bases, with 9 bases separating them. The CDR3 DNA is TGTGCCAGCTCACCAGGCAGGGTTACTGAAGCTTTCTTT. Translation: CASSPGRVTEAFF.

The chain is built from TRBV4-1 and TRBJ2-1, with TRBD2 matching 10 bases. Germline V lookup: CDR1 MGHRA, CDR2 YSYEKL. The CDR3 is made up of 15 amino acids. V shed 2 bases, J shed 8 bases, and the junction held 6 bases outside the gene matches. The CDR3 sequence: CASSQSLAGVHEQFF. CDR3 nucleotides: TGCGCCAGCAGCCAATCTCTAGCGGGAGTCCATGAGCAGTTCTTC.

This rearrangement joins TRBV19 to TRBJ2-1; D is perhaps TRBD2 (5 bases). The germline gives CDR1 LNHDA, CDR2 SQIVND (reference sequence). V shed 10 bases and J shed 6 bases, with 13 bases lying between them. The CDR3 has 12 amino acids. The CDR3 here is CATEGWGNEQFF. The CDR3 DNA is TGTGCCACCGAGGGCTGGGGCAATGAGCAGTTCTTC.